The clone carrying this T cell receptor gamma chain qualifies as medium-sized. Other DNA sequences in this sample translate to the same CDR3. The germline gives CDR1 GITISATS, CDR2 ISYDGTV (reference sequence). The CDR3 spans 17 residues. Germline trimming cut 1 base from V and 5 bases from J; bases unmatched to any gene: 5. The data derive from a study of gamma-delta T cells after stem cell transplantation. TCRdb re-called the RT-PCR reads using CATT. The sample lists approximately 3,700 gamma-chain clones; 4.9% were seen once. The TCR was taken from a human donor. It is not recorded whose cells these are; they may come from a transplant donor. Material for sequencing was gamma-delta T cells. This chain uses TRGV9 with TRGJP. The DNA of the CDR3 is TGTGCCTTGTGGGAGGTCGGGGAAGAGTTGGGCAAAAAAATCAAGGTATTT. Encoded protein: CALWEVGEELGKKIKVF.